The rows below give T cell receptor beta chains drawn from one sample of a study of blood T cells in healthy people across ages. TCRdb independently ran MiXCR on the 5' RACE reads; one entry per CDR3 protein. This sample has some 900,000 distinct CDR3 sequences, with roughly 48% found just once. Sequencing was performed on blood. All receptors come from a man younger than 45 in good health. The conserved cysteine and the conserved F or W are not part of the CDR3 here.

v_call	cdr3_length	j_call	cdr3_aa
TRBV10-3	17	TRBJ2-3	AILPSGGVEGLRTDTQY
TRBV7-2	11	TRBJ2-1	ASSPTGLGEQF
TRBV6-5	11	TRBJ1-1	TSSRTENTEAF
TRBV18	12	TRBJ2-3	ASSDPGQGHTQY
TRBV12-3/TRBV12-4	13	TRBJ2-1	ASSRRGGPVNEQF
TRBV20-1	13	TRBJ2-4	SAGGGATAKNIQY
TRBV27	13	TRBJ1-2	ASSALEGVKGGYT
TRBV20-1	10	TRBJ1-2	SADQSLRGYT
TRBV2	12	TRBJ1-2	ASSSQQVPGRYT
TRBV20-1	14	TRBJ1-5	SVHADGTPEGRPQH
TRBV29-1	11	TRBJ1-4	SVAGQGNEKLF
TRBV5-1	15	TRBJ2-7	ASSLARGGLISYEQY
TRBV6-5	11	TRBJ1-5	ASRNRGDQPQH
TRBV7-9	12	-	ASSFGQSSRTQY
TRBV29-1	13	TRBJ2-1	SVEGLPSSYNEQF
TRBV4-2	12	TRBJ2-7	ASSQPGVSYEQY
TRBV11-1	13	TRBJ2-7	ASSPRGFSSYEQY
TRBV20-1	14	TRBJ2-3	SARPGGAVATDTQY
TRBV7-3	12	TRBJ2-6	ASSQFKGANVLT
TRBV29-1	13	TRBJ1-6	SVAEAGEFGSPLH
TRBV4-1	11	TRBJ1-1	ASSQETFTEAF
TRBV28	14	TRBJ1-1	ASTQGAGGWVTEAF
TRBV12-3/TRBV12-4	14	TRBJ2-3	ASRGQGTSYSDTQY
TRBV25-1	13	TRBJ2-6	ASSVTGSGANVLT
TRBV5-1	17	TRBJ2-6	ASRLTSGGPSDGANVLT
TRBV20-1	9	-	SASAGETQY
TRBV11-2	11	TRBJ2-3	ASNRPGGPTQY
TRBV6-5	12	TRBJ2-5	ASSYGLYQATQY
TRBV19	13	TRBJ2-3	ASSRVAGHTDTQY
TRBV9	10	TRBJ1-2	ASSTGLRGYT
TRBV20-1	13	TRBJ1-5	SARDPRAPNQPQH
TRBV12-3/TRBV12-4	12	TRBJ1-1	ASSFRVEGTEAF
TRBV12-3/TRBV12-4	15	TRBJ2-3	ASSFSGGARNTDTQY
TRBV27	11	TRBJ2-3	ASRWGPADTQY
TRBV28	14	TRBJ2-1	ASRTRTSGGADEQF
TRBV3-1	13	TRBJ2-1	ASSQAGGLYNEQF
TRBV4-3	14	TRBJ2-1	ASSQDTASTYNEQF